What follows is one T cell receptor beta chain and its context. Participants were aged 18 to 89 years, lived in around 25 US areas, and enrolled virtually. The sample is drawn from a study of blood T cell repertoires in COVID-19. Study summary: COVID-19 samples collected from the United States, Italy and Spain covered acute and convalescent phases. The analysed material was cDNA or gDNA that came from T cells, B-cell-depleted T cells, or PBMCs.

This CDR3 contains 16 residues. Source study methods: The authors estimated nucleated cell counts from reference gene primer amplification. Generated by immunoSEQ multiplex PCR, the TCRdb table keeps only in-frame clones and is missing some. That table furnishes V, J and clone size, whereas the DNA furnished D and trimming. This table holds approximately 320,000 clones, roughly 89% found once. Sample: PBMCs or T cells enriched from blood (not recorded which). This chain uses TRBV21-1 with TRBJ2-7; TRBD1, the D gene given by the table, was not confirmed from the DNA. TRBV21-1 is classified as a pseudogene. This receptor was identified in a woman in her late teens or twenties who had recovered from COVID-19. Written as DNA, the CDR3 is TGTGCCAGCAGCACCACAAACAGGGGGCGGACGAGGGAGCAGTACTTC. This gives the protein CASSTTNRGRTREQYF.